This entry is about one T cell receptor (beta chain). The data stem from a study of blood T cell repertoires in COVID-19. The overall study: The analysed material was cDNA or gDNA that came from T cells, B-cell-depleted T cells, or PBMCs.

This table comes from immunoSEQ multiplex PCR, and its TCRdb copy is limited to in-frame clones, with some not included. In the table there are about 14,000 clones, roughly 82% of which are singletons. This receptor was taken from a woman between 50 and 59 years old with active or convalescent COVID-19. Specimen: peripheral blood.

The CDR3 loop is CASSLRPSGTQETQYF. The CDR3 bases are TGCGCCAGCAGCTTGCGCCCTAGCGGGACTCAAGAGACCCAGTACTTC. The rearrangement uses TRBV5-1 and TRBJ2-5; 9 bases are a match to TRBD2. The germline gives CDR1 SGHRS, CDR2 YFSETQ. The CDR3 totals 16 residues. The J segment lost 2 bases and the V segment lost 1 base, leaving 6 bases of the junction unmatched. The full variable domain, its missing parts supplied by reference TRBV5-1 and TRBJ2-5, is KAGVTQTPRYLIKTRGQQVTLSCSPISGHRSVSWYQQTPGQGLQFLFEYFSETQRNKGNFPGRFSGRQFSNSRSEMNVSTLELGDSALYLCASSLRPSGTQETQYFGPGTRLLVL.